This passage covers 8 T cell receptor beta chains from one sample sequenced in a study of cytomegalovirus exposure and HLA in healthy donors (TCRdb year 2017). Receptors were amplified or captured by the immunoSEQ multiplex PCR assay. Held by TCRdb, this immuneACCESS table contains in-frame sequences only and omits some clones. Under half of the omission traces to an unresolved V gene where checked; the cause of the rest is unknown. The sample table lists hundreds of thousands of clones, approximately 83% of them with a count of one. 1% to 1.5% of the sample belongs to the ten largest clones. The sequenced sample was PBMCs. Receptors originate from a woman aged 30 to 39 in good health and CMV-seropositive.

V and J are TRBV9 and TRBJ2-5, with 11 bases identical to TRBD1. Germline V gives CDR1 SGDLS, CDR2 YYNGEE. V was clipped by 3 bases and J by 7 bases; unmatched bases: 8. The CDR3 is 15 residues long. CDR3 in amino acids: CASSDGDRGGGTQYF. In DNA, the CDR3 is TGTGCCAGCAGCGACGGGGACAGGGGGGGAGGGACCCAGTACTTC.

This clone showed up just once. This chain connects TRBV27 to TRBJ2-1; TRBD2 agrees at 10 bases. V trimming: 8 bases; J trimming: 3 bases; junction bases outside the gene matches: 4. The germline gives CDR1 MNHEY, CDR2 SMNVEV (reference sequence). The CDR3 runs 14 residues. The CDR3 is CASGGLAVYNEQFF. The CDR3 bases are TGTGCCAGCGGAGGACTAGCGGTCTACAATGAGCAGTTCTTC.

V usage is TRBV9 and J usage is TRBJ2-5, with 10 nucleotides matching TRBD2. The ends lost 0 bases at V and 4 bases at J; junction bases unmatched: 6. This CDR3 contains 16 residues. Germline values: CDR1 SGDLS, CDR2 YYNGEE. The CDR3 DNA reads TGTGCCAGCAGCGTAGGGGTAGCGGGAGGTTTAGAGACCCAGTACTTC. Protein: CASSVGVAGGLETQYF.

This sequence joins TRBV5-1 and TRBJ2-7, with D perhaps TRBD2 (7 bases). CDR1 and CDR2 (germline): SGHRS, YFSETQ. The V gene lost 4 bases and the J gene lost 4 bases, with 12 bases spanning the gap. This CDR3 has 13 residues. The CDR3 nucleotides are TGCGCCAGCAGCAAGGGGGGGGGTTACGAGCAGTACTTC. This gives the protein CASSKGGGYEQYF.

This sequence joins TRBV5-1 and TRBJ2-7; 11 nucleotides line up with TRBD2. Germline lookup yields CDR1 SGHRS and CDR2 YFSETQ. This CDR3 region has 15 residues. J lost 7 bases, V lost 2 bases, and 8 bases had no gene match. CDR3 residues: CASSFSTSGIEEQYF. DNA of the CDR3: TGCGCCAGCAGCTTCTCGACTAGCGGGATTGAAGAGCAGTACTTC.

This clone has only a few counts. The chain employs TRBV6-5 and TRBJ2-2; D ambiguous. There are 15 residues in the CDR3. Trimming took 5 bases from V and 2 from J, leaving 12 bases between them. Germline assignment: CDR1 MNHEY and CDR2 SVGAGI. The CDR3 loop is CASSPSRQNTGELFF. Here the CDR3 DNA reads TGTGCCAGCAGTCCCTCGCGACAAAACACCGGGGAGCTGTTTTTT.

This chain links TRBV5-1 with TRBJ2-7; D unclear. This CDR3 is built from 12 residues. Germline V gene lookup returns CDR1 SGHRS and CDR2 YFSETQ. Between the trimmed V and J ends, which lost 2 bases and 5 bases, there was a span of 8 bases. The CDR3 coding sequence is TGCGCCAGCAGCTTTGGCGGTGACGAGCAGTACTTC. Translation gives CASSFGGDEQYF. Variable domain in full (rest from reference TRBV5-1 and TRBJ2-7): KAGVTQTPRYLIKTRGQQVTLSCSPISGHRSVSWYQQTPGQGLQFLFEYFSETQRNKGNFPGRFSGRQFSNSRSEMNVSTLELGDSALYLCASSFGGDEQYFGPGTRLTVT.

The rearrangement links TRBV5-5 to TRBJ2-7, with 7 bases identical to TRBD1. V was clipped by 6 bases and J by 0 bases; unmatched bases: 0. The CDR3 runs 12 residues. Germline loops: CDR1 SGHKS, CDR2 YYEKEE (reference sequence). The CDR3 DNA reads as TGTGCCAGCAACAGGGGCTCCTACGAGCAGTACTTC. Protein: CASNRGSYEQYF.